The T cell receptor (beta chain) described here comes from a study of T cells in Graves' hyperthyroidism and ophthalmopathy. Amplification yielded TCR beta CDR3 regions, with RNA transcripts as the source. HTBI primers were the set used in a first-round RT-PCR of the TCR CDR3. A single record per CDR3 protein comes from TCRdb applying MiXCR to the multiplex PCR reads. The table records about 560,000 distinct CDR3 sequences, about 14% of them present only once. This clonotype was observed at least ten times. CDR3 length equals 17 residues. Germline assignment: CDR1 GTSNPN and CDR2 SVGIG (reference sequence). J gave up 4 bases and V 1 base, and 12 bases lay outside the gene matches.

This TCR derives from a woman aged 40 to 50 with Graves' hyperthyroidism. The sample was blood. The chain links TRBV30 to TRBJ2-2; the match to TRBD2 covers 7 bases. CDR3 sequence reads: CAWSDLRGSTPTGELFF. CDR3 bases: TGTGCCTGGAGTGATCTTCGCGGGAGCACCCCCACCGGGGAGCTGTTTTTT.